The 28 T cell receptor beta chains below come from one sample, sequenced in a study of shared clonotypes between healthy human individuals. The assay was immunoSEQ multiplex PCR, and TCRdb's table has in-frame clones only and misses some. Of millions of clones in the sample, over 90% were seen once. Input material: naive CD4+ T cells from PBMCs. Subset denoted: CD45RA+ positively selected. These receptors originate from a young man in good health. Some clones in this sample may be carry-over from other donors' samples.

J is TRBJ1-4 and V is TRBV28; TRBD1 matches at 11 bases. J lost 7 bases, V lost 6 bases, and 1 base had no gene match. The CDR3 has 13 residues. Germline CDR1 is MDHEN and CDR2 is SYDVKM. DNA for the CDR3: TGTGCCAGCAGGGGACAGGGGGTTGAAAAACTGTTTTTT. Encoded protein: CASRGQGVEKLFF.

DNA for the CDR3: TGTGCCAGCTCGGACGAAGGGGCCGGGGAGCTGTTTTTT. Its translation: CASSDEGAGELFF. The chain has TRBV18 and TRBJ2-2; D perhaps matches TRBD1 (5 bases). The CDR3 contains 13 residues. CDR1 and CDR2 (germline): KGHSH, LQKENI. Trimming took off 6 bases at V and 6 bases at J, with 11 bases between the two ends.

The DNA for the CDR3 is TGTGCCATCAGTGAAGGGCTTCCCGCCTACAATGAGCAGTTCTTC. This sequence encodes CAISEGLPAYNEQFF. This chain joins TRBV10-3 and TRBJ2-1, with unresolved D. The CDR3 runs 15 residues. The germline V gene has CDR1 ENHRY and CDR2 SYGVKD. V gave up 3 bases and J gave up 2 bases, with 11 bases separating them.

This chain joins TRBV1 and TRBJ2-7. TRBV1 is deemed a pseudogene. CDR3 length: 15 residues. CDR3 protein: CTTLHGNQGAREQYF. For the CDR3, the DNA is TGCACCACCCTACACGGGAACCAAGGGGCTAGGGAGCAGTACTTC.

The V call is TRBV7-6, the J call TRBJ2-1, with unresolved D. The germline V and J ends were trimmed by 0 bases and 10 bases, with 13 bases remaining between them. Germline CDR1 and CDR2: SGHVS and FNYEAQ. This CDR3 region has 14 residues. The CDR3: CASSLAGLFSEQFF. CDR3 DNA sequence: TGTGCCAGCAGCTTAGCGGGCCTCTTTTCGGAGCAGTTCTTC.

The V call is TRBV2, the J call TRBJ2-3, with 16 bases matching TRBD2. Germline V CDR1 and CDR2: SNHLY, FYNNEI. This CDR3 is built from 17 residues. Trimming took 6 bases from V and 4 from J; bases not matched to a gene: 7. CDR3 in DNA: TGTGCCAGCAGCGGGACTAGCGGGAGGGCCTGGGCAGATACGCAGTATTTT. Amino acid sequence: CASSGTSGRAWADTQYF.

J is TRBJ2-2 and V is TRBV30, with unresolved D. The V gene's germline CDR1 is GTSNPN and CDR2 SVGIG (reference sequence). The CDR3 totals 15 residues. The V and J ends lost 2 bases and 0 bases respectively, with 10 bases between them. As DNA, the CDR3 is TGTGCCTGGAGTTGGGGTGATACGAACACCGGGGAGCTGTTTTTT. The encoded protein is CAWSWGDTNTGELFF.

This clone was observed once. CDR3 DNA sequence: TGTGCCAGCAGCCCCTACGTGGCGGGAAGCACAGATACGCAGTATTTT. As protein: CASSPYVAGSTDTQYF. This sequence joins TRBV4-2 and TRBJ2-3; tentatively, D is TRBD2 (6 bases). This CDR3 is 16 amino acids long. Germline CDR1 reads LGHNA; CDR2 reads YNFKEQ. The V end lost 4 bases, the J end lost 0 bases, and 14 bases lay between the germline ends.

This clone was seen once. In DNA form, the CDR3 reads TGCGCCAGCAGCCCCACAGGGGGCGGCACAGATACGCAGTATTTT. This encodes CASSPTGGGTDTQYF. The chain recombines TRBV4-3 with TRBJ2-3; TRBD1 matches at 9 bases. Germline CDR1 reads LGHNA; CDR2 reads YSLEER. V trimming: 4 bases; J trimming: 1 base; junction bases outside the gene matches: 3. The CDR3 covers 15 residues.

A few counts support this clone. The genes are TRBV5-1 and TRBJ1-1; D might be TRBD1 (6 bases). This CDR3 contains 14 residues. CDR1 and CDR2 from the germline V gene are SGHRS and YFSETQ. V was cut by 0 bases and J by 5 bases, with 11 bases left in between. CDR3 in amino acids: CASSLATGLTEAFF. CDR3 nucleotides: TGCGCCAGCAGCTTGGCCACAGGGCTGACTGAAGCTTTCTTT.

CDR3 residues: CASSPSWFAGGNTIYF. The CDR3 DNA reads as TGTGCCAGCAGTCCCAGTTGGTTCGCGGGGGGAAACACCATATATTTT. V usage is TRBV27 and J usage is TRBJ1-3, with no clear D. Between the trimmed V and J ends, which lost 5 bases and 4 bases, there was a span of 18 bases. The CDR3 has 16 residues. Looked up from germline, CDR1 is MNHEY and CDR2 is SMNVEV (reference sequence).

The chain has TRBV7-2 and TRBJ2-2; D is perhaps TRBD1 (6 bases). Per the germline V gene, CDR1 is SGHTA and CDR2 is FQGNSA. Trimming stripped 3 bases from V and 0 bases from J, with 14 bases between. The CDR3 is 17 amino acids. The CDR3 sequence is CASSFPTGRANTGELFF. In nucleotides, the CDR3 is TGTGCCAGCAGCTTCCCAACAGGGAGAGCGAACACCGGGGAGCTGTTTTTT. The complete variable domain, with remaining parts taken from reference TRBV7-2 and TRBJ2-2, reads GAGVSQSPSNKVTEKGKDVELRCDPISGHTALYWYRQSLGQGLEFLIYFQGNSAPDKSGLPSDRFSAERTGGSVSTLTIQRTQQEDSAVYLCASSFPTGRANTGELFFGEGSRLTVL.

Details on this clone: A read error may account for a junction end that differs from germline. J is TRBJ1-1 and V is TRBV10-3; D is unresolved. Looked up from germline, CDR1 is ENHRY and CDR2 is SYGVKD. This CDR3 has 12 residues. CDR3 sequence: CASSPYGTEAFF. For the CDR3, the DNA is TGTGCCAGCAGTCCTTACGGCACTGAAGCTTTCTTT.

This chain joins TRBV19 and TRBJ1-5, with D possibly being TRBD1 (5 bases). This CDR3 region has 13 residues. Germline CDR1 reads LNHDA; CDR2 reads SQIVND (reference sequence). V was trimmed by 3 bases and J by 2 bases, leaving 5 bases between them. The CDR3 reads CASSMGGNQPQHF. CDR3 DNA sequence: TGTGCCAGTAGTATGGGGGGCAATCAGCCCCAGCATTTT.

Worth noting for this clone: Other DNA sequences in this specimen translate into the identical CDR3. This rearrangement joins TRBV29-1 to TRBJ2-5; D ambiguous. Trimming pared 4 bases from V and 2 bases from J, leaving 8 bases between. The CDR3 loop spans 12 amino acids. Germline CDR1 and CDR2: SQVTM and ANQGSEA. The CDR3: CSVGRAQETQYF. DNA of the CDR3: TGCAGCGTTGGGAGAGCTCAAGAGACCCAGTACTTC.

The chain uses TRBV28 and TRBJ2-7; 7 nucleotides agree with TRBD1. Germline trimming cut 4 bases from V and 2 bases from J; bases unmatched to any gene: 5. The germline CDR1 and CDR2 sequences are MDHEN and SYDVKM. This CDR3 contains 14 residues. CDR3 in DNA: TGTGCCAGCAGTTCAGGGGGTAAGACCTACGAGCAGTACTTC. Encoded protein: CASSSGGKTYEQYF.

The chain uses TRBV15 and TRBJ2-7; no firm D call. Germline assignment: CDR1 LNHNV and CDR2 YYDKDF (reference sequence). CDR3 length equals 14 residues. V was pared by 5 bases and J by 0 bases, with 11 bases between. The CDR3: CATSVTKDSYEQYF. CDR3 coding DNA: TGTGCCACCAGCGTAACAAAGGACTCCTACGAGCAGTACTTC.

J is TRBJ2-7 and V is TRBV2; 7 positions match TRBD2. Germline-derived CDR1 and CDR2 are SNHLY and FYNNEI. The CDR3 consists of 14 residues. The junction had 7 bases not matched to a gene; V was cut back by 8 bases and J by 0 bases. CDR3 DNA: TGTGCCAGCCGGGAGGAAAAACGCTCCTACGAGCAGTACTTC. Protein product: CASREEKRSYEQYF.

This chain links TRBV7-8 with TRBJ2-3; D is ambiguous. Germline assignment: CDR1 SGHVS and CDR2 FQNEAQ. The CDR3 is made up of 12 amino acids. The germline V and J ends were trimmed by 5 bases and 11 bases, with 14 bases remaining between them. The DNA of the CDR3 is TGTGCCAGCAGCCTAGTACACAAGGGGCAGTATTTT. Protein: CASSLVHKGQYF.

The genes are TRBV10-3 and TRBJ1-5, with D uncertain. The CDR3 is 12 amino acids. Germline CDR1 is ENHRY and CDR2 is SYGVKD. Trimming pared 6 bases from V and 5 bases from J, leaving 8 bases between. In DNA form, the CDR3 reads TGTGCCATCAGCCCCTGGGATCAGCCCCAGCATTTT. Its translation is CAISPWDQPQHF.

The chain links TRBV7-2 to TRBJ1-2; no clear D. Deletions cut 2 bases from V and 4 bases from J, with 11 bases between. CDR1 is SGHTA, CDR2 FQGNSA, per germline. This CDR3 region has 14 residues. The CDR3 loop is CASSLTDGPYGYTF. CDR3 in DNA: TGTGCCAGCAGCTTAACGGACGGCCCCTATGGCTACACCTTC.

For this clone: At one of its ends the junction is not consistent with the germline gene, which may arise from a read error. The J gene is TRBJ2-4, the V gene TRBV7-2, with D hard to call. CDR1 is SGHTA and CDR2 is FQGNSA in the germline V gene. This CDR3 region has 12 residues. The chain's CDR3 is CASSPAARQPDF. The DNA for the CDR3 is TGTGCCAGCAGCCCCGCGGCCAGGCAACCAGACTTC.

The CDR3 loop is CASYREGNTEAFF. DNA for the CDR3: TGTGCCAGTTACCGGGAAGGGAACACTGAAGCTTTCTTT. This chain joins TRBV19 and TRBJ1-1; D not certain. The CDR3 has 13 amino acids. Trimming pared 8 bases from V and 1 base from J, leaving 11 bases between. CDR1 and CDR2 (germline): LNHDA, SQIVND (reference sequence).

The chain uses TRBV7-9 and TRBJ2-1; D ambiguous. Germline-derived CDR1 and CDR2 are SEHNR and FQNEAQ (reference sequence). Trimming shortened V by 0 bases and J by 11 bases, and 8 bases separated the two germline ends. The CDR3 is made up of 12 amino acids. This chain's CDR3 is CASSLAGGQQFF. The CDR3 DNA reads TGTGCCAGCAGCTTAGCGGGTGGTCAGCAGTTCTTC.

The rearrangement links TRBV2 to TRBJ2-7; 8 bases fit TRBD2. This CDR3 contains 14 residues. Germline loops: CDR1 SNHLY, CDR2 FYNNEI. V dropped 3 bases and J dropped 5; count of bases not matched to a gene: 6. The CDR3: CASSDSGSVHEQYF. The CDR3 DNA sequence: TGTGCCAGCAGTGACAGCGGGAGCGTCCACGAGCAGTACTTC.

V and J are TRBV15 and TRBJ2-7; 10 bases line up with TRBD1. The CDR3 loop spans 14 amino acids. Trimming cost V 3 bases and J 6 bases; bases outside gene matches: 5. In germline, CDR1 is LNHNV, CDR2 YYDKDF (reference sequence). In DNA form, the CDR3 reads TGTGCCACCAGCAGGGACAGGGGGTACAGCGAGCAGTACTTC. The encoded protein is CATSRDRGYSEQYF.

The CDR3 loop is CASSLSGTGANQPQHF. The CDR3 region has the DNA TGTGCCAGCAGCTTAAGCGGGACAGGGGCCAATCAGCCCCAGCATTTT. This chain joins TRBV27 and TRBJ1-5, with 10 bases lining up with TRBD1. The V gene's germline CDR1 is MNHEY and CDR2 SMNVEV (reference sequence). V trimming: 6 bases; J trimming: 3 bases; junction bases outside the gene matches: 8. CDR3 length: 16 amino acids.

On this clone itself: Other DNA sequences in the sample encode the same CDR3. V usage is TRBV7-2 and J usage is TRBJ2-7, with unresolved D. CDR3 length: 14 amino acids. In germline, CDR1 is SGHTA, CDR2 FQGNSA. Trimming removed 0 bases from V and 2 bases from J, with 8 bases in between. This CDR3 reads CASSLAGGAYEQYF. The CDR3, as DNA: TGTGCCAGCAGCTTAGCTGGCGGAGCCTACGAGCAGTACTTC.